This is a list of T cell receptor beta chains from one sample in a study of CXCR3-negative and CXCR3-positive naive CD8 T cells. With the 5' RACE reads reprocessed, TCRdb shows one record per CDR3 protein and no DNA. Its table lists about 130,000 distinct CDR3 sequences. Sequencing was done on a sample of naive CXCR3- CD8+ T cells from blood. The receptors originated from a human donor in good health. Some clones in this sample may be carry-over from other donors' samples. Each CDR3 is given with its conserved first and last residue.

>TRBJ2-1|TRBV14|16
CASSQFQTGPYNEQFF
>TRBJ1-2|TRBV3-1|15
CASSHHSGRTHGYTF
>TRBJ2-5|TRBV5-1|14
CASSSGLRQETQYF
>TRBJ2-1|TRBV20-1|15
CSASKTTSGLGEQFF
>TRBJ2-2|TRBV7-2|17
CASSTHAGGRNTGELFF
>TRBJ2-7|TRBV6-2/TRBV6-3|14
CASSYSGITYEQYF
>TRBJ2-5|TRBV20-1|14
CSAREGKYQETQYF
>TRBJ2-7|TRBV5-1|14
CASSLEVGVYEQYF
>TRBJ2-7|TRBV5-1|15
CASSLPQGSPYEQYF
>TRBJ1-1|TRBV20-1|13
CSARSGTGFPGFF
>TRBJ2-5|TRBV6-6|15
CASSSHLGPSAAQYF
>TRBJ2-5|TRBV21-1|17
CASSKEEGLQGRETQYF
>TRBJ2-1|TRBV5-6|18
CASSLGHEPPSGDNEQFF
>TRBJ2-7|TRBV4-1|17
CASSQENPGTGIYEQYF
>TRBJ2-3|TRBV29-1|12
CSVTAPRGTQYF
>TRBJ2-7|TRBV5-6|16
CASSILVTPGLNEQYF
>TRBJ1-1|TRBV19|13
CASCGMRGTEAFF
>TRBJ1-2|TRBV25-1|15
CASSECGLGNYGYTF
>TRBJ2-7|TRBV20-1|15
CSAGIGGRAAYEQYF
>TRBJ1-1|TRBV28|16
CASSFRDRGLGTEAFF
>TRBJ2-7|TRBV11-3|11
CASSFGDEQYF
>TRBJ2-1|TRBV19|15
CASTVTGNSYNEQFF
>TRBJ1-1|TRBV20-1|14
CSLLGDRENTEAFF
>TRBJ2-7|TRBV3-1|13
CASSQGLGYEQYF
>TRBJ2-5|TRBV10-3|14
CAISELGEQETQYF
>TRBJ2-2|TRBV2|13
CASRDSRTGELFF
>TRBJ2-7|TRBV14|16
CASSQRLTGGYEEQYF
>TRBJ2-1|TRBV7-9|16
CASSLGLGASYNEQFF
>TRBJ2-3|TRBV29-1|15
CSVEGGKVLADTQYF
>TRBJ2-5|TRBV7-9|14
CASSLFGREETQYF
>TRBJ2-1|TRBV27|14
CASSLGGIYNEQFF
>TRBJ2-7|TRBV6-2/TRBV6-3|13
CASSPFGGDEQYF
>TRBJ1-4|TRBV3-2|13
CASSQMSTEKLFF
>TRBJ2-1|TRBV9|17
CASSPTGGAGTYNEQFF
>TRBJ2-7|TRBV4-3|14
CASSQGQASYEQYF